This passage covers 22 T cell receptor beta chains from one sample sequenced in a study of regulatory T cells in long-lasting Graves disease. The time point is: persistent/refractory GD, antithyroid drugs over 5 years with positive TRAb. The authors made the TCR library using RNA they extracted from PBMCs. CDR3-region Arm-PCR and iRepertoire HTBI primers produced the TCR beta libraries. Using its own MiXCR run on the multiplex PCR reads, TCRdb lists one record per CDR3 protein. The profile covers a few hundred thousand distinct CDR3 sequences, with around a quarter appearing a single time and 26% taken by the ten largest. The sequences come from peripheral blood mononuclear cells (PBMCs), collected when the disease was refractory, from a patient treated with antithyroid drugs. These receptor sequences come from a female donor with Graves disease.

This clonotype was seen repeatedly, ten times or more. In DNA, the CDR3 is TGTGCCAGCAGTTACGCCGGGACAGGGGGCTTAAACTATGGCTACACCTTC. This gives the protein CASSYAGTGGLNYGYTF. The chain combines TRBV28 with TRBJ1-2, with 12 positions matching TRBD1. J lost 2 bases, V lost 4 bases, and 8 bases had no gene match. Germline V gives CDR1 MDHEN, CDR2 SYDVKM. This CDR3 contains 17 residues.

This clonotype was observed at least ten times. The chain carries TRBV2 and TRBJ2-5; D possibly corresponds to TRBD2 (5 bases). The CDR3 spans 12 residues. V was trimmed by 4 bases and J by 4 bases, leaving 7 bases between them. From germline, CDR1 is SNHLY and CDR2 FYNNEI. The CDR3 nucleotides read TGTGCCAGCAGTGGTGCGGGAGAGACCCAGTACTTC. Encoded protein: CASSGAGETQYF. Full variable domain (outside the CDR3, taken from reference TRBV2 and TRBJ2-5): EPEVTQTPSHQVTQMGQEVILRCVPISNHLYFYWYRQILGQKVEFLVSFYNNEISEKSEIFDDQFSVERPDGSNFTLKIRSTKLEDSAMYFCASSGAGETQYFGPGTRLLVL.

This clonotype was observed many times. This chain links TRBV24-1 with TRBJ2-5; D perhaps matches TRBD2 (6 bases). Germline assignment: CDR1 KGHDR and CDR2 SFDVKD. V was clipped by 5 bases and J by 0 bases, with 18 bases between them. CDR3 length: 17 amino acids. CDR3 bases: TGTGCCACCAGTGGTAAGCGCGACGGGGACTACCAAGAGACCCAGTACTTC. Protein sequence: CATSGKRDGDYQETQYF.

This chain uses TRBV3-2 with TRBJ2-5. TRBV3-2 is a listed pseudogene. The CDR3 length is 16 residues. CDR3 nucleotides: TGTGCCAGCAGCCAAGCCCAGGCGGAAAAACAAGAGACCCAGTACTTC. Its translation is CASSQAQAEKQETQYF.

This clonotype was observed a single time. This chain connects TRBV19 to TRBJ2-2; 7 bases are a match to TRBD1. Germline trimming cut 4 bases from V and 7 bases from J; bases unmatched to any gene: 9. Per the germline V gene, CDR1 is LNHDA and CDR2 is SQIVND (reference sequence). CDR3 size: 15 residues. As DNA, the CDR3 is TGTGCCAGTAGTAGAAGGACAGGTCCCAACGGGGAGCTGTTTTTT. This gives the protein CASSRRTGPNGELFF.

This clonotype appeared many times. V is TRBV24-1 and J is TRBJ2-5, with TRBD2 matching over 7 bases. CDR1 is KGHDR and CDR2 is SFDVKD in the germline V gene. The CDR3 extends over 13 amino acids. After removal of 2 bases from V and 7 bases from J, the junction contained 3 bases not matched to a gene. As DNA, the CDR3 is TGTGCCACCAGTGATTCCCCGGGAGGGACCCAGTACTTC. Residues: CATSDSPGGTQYF.

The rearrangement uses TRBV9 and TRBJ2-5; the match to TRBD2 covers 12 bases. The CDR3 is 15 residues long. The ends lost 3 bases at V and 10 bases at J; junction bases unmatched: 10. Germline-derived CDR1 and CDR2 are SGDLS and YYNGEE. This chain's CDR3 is CASSGPGLAGGIQYF. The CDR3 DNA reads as TGTGCCAGCAGCGGGCCGGGACTAGCGGGTGGGATCCAGTACTTC.

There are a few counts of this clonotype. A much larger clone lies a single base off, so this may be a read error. The DNA for the CDR3 is TGTGCCAGCAGTGAAGCAAATGGGGGGGGGACCCAGCATTTT. Its protein product is CASSEANGGGTQHF. The chain uses TRBV6-1 and TRBJ1-5; D may be TRBD1 (5 bases). Germline V lookup: CDR1 MNHNS, CDR2 SASEGT. V was trimmed by 0 bases and J by 11 bases, leaving 14 bases between them. CDR3 length: 14 amino acids.

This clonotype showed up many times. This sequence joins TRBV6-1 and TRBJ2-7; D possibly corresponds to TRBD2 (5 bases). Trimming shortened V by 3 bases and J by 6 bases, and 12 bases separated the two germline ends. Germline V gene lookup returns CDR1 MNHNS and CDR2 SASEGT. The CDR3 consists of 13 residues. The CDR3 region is CASSDVAAGEQYF. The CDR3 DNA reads TGTGCCAGCAGTGATGTCGCGGCGGGCGAGCAGTACTTC.

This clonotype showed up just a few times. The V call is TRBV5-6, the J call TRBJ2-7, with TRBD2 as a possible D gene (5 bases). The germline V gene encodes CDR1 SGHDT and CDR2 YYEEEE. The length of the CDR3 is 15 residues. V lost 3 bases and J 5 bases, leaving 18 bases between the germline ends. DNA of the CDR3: TGTGCCAGCAGCTCGAACGTAGAGGGAGCAAACGAGCAGTACTTC. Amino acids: CASSSNVEGANEQYF. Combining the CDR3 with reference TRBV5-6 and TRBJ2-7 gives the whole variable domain DAGVTQSPTHLIKTRGQQVTLRCSPKSGHDTVSWYQQALGQGPQFIFQYYEEEERQRGNFPDRFSGHQFPNYSSELNVNALLLGDSALYLCASSSNVEGANEQYFGPGTRLTVT.

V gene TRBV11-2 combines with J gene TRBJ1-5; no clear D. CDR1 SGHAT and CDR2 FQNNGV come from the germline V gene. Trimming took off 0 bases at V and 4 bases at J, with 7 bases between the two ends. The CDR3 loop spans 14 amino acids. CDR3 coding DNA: TGTGCCAGCAGCTTAGATCGACAAAATCAGCCCCAGCATTTT. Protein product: CASSLDRQNQPQHF.

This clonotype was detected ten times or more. This chain's CDR3 is CSAPGTTETQYF. In nucleotides, the CDR3 is TGCAGTGCGCCCGGGACCACAGAGACCCAGTACTTC. The chain combines TRBV20-1 with TRBJ2-5; D possibly matches TRBD1 or TRBD2 (5 bases each). V was cut by 6 bases and J by 4 bases, with 12 bases left in between. The CDR3 runs to 12 residues. Germline V gene data show CDR1 as DFQATT and CDR2 as SNEGSKA (reference sequence).

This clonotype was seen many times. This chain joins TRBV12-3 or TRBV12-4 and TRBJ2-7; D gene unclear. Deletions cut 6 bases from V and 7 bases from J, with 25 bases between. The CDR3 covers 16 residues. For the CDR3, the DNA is TGTGCCAGCAGCCCCCCCGGACCGCCTCAGACGAGGGAGCAGTACTTC. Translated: CASSPPGPPQTREQYF.

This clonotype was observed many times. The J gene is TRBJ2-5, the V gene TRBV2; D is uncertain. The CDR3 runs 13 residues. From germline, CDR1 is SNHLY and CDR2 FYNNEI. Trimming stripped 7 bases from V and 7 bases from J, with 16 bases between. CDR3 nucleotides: TGTGCCAGCATCAGACCCCTAGAGGCGACCCAGTACTTC. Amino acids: CASIRPLEATQYF. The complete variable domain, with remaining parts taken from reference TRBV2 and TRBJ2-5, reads EPEVTQTPSHQVTQMGQEVILRCVPISNHLYFYWYRQILGQKVEFLVSFYNNEISEKSEIFDDQFSVERPDGSNFTLKIRSTKLEDSAMYFCASIRPLEATQYFGPGTRLLVL.

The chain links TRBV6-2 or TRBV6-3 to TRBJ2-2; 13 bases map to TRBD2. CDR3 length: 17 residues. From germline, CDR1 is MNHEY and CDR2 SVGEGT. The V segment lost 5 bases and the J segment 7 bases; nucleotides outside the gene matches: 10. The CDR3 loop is CASSQRTSGRASGELFF. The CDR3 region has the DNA TGTGCCAGCAGTCAACGTACTAGCGGGAGGGCCAGCGGGGAGCTGTTTTTT.

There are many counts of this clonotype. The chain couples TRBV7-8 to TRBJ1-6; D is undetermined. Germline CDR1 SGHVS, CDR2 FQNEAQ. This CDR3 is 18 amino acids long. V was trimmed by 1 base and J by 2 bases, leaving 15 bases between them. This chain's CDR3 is CASSLVPRRNTYNSPLHF. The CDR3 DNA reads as TGTGCCAGCAGCTTAGTACCCAGGCGGAACACCTATAATTCACCCCTCCACTTT. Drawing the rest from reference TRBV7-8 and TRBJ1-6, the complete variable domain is GAGVSQSPRYKVAKRGQDVALRCDPISGHVSLFWYQQALGQGPEFLTYFQNEAQLDKSGLPSDRFFAERPEGSVSTLKIQRTQQEDSAVYLCASSLVPRRNTYNSPLHFGNGTRLTVT.

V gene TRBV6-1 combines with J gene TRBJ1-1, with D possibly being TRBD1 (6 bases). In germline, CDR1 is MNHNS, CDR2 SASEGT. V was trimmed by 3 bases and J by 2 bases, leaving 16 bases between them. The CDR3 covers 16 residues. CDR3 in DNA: TGTGCCAGCAGTGAGCGGTCGGACAGACTAAACACTGAAGCTTTCTTT. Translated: CASSERSDRLNTEAFF.

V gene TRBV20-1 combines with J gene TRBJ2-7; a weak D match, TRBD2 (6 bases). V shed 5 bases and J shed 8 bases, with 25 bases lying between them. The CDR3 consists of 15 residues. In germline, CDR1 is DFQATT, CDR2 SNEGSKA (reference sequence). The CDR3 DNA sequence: TGCAGTGCTTACCTTCCAGTAGCGGACTACTCGAAGCAGTACTTC. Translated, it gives CSAYLPVADYSKQYF.

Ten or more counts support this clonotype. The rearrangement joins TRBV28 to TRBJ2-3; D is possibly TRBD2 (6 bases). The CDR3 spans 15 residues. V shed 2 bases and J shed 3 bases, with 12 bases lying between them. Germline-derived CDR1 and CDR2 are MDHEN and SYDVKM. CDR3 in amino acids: CASSLRERLTDTQYF. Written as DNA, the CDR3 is TGTGCCAGCAGTTTACGGGAGAGGTTAACAGATACGCAGTATTTT.

The CDR3 DNA is TGTGCCAGCAGTCTGGCCAGGGGAGGTCAGCCCCAGCATTTT. It yields the protein CASSLARGGQPQHF. The chain couples TRBV3-1 to TRBJ1-5; D is possibly TRBD1 (6 bases). Trimming removed 6 bases from V and 6 bases from J, with 15 bases in between. Germline V gene sequence: CDR1 LGHDT, CDR2 YNNKEL (reference sequence). This CDR3 comprises 14 residues. Full variable domain (rest looked up from reference TRBV3-1 and TRBJ1-5): DTAVSQTPKYLVTQMGNDKSIKCEQNLGHDTMYWYKQDSKKFLKIMFSYNNKELIINETVPNRFSPKSPDKAHLNLHINSLELGDSAVYFCASSLARGGQPQHFGDGTRLSIL.

The CDR3 is CASSAPGTGSYEQYF. CDR3 nucleotide sequence: TGTGCCAGCAGCGCCCCCGGGACAGGGTCCTACGAGCAGTACTTC. The chain joins TRBV7-6 to TRBJ2-7; 9 positions match TRBD1. CDR1 and CDR2 from the germline V gene are SGHVS and FNYEAQ. Losses at the gene ends were 5 bases for V and 1 base for J; bases not matched to a gene: 6. This CDR3 has 15 amino acids.

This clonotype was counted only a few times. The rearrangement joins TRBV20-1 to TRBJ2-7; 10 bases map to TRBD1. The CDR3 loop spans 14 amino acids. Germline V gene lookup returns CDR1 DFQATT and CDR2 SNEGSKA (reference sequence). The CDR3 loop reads CSSGGDRGGDEQYF. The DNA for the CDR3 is TGCAGCTCCGGGGGGGACAGGGGAGGGGACGAGCAGTACTTC.